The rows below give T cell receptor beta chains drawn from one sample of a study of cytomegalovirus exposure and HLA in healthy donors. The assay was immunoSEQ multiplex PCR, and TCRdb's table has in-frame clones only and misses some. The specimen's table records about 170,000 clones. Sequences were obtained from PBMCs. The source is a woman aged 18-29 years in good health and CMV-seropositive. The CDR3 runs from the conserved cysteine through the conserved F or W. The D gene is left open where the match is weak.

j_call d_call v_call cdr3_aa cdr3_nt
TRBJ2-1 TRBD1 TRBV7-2 CASSLTLRTGLNVGNEQFF TGTGCCAGCAGCTTAACCCTACGGACAGGGTTGAACGTGGGCAATGAGCAGTTCTTC
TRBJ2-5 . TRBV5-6 CASSSPGAGETQYF TGTGCCAGCAGCTCTCCAGGGGCCGGGGAGACCCAGTACTTC
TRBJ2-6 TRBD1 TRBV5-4 CASSSASLQGAGANVLTF TGTGCCAGCAGCTCGGCTAGCTTACAGGGGGCTGGGGCCAACGTCCTGACTTTC
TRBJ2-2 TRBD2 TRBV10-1 CASSESGLAESNTGELFF TGCGCCAGCAGTGAGTCGGGACTAGCGGAGTCGAACACCGGGGAGCTGTTTTTT
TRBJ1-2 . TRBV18 CASSLTGTQNYGYTF TGTGCCAGCTCACTGACCGGGACACAAAACTATGGCTACACCTTC
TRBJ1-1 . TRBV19 CASAPWSGETEAFF TGTGCCAGTGCCCCCTGGTCGGGTGAAACTGAAGCTTTCTTT
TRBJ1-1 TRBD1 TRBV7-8 CASSLATGTNTEAFF TGTGCCAGCAGCTTAGCGACAGGGACGAACACTGAAGCTTTCTTT
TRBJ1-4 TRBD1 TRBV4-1 CASSQGQGNEKLFF TGCGCCAGCAGCCAGGGACAGGGTAATGAAAAACTGTTTTTT
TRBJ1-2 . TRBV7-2 CASSFTGTYGYTF TGTGCCAGCAGCTTCACAGGGACCTATGGCTACACCTTC
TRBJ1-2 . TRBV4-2 CASSQDLRPGVNGYTF TGTGCCAGCAGCCAAGACCTAAGGCCAGGGGTTAATGGCTACACCTTC
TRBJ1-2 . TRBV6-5 CASSYRGNDGYTF TGTGCCAGCAGTTACAGGGGAAATGATGGCTACACCTTC
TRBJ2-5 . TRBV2 CASTGEQETQYF TGTGCCAGCACAGGGGAGCAAGAGACCCAGTACTTC
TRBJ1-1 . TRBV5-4 CASSLGQGLPLNTEAFF TGTGCCAGCAGCTTAGGCCAGGGCCTGCCGTTGAACACTGAAGCTTTCTTT
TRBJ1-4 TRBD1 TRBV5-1 CASSSDRGNEKLFF TGCGCCAGCAGCTCGGACAGGGGTAATGAAAAACTGTTTTTT
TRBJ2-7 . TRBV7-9 CASSPAYEQYF TGTGCCAGCAGCCCAGCCTACGAGCAGTACTTC